A few counts support the clone carrying this TCR beta chain. Its antigen is unknown. The data are from a study of T-cell reconstitution after alpha-beta-depleted transplantation in children. Study outcomes and limitations: Certain patients had high TCRbeta diversity at day 60, and it came from recipient T cells and thymic progenitors that survived. Approximately two months post-transplant, alpha-beta T cells reportedly originated from several hundred expanded graft clones. Diversity and T-cell counts at one year after transplant derived mostly from new T cells.

The TCRbeta library was prepared with unique molecular identifiers. A single record per CDR3 protein comes from TCRdb applying MiXCR to the PCR reads. The repertoire includes approximately 980,000 distinct CDR3 sequences, about 30% of them detected once, and 28% sits in the top ten. The input for sequencing was PBMCs, mostly from graft donor cells, taken 360 days after TCRalphabeta/CD19-depleted stem cell transplant. This sequence originates from a boy in the first two years of life who had a stem cell transplant for SCID, so the T cells may come from the graft donor.

This CDR3 reads CSARGGPRTQYF. Here the CDR3 DNA reads TGCAGTGCTAGGGGGGGCCCTAGGACCCAGTACTTC. The chain recombines TRBV20-1 with TRBJ2-5, with D possibly being TRBD1 or TRBD2 (6 bases each). With 3 bases removed from V and 7 bases from J, the gap between germline ends came to 12 bases. The length of the CDR3 is 12 residues. CDR1 is DFQATT, CDR2 SNEGSKA, per germline (reference sequence).